Sequencing of this TCR beta chain was carried out in a study of blood T cells in healthy people across ages. This clonotype was seen only a few times. Its antigen is not known. Primed by a sample-barcoded 5' primer and a J-beta primer mix, a second PCR proceeded for about 6 to 11 cycles. In TCRdb, the 5' RACE reads were re-called with MiXCR into one record per CDR3 protein. The profile shows 1.6 million or so distinct CDR3 sequences, roughly 30% of them singletons. Points from the study as a whole: Donor CMV infection status was unknown, possibly confounding age-related changes in expanded clonotypes. Long-lived donors carried more naive CD4+ cells and greater diversity than aged donors. Roughly linearly, TCR beta diversity per million T cells fell as age increased.

The CDR3 covers 14 residues. V was pared by 5 bases and J by 1 base, with 12 bases between. Germline-derived CDR1 and CDR2 are SQVTM and ANQGSEA. Sequences were obtained from blood. This receptor was taken from a woman aged 25 to 45 in good health. The chain joins TRBV29-1 to TRBJ2-1, with a possible D match to TRBD2 (5 bases). CDR3 sequence (DNA): TGCAGCGTTCATAGCGAGTGGTCCTACAATGAGCAGTTCTTC. Protein product: CSVHSEWSYNEQFF.